The following is a T cell receptor beta chain sequence with its context. This entry is derived from a study of control samples from healthy donors and cancer patients. Trimming cost V 5 bases and J 9 bases, with 17 bases left between them. The CDR3 totals 14 residues. CDR1 and CDR2 from the germline V gene are SEHNR and FQNEAQ (reference sequence). The data were produced by immunoSEQ multiplex PCR, yet TCRdb's version contains in-frame clones alone and is incomplete. The sample shows about 77,000 clones, roughly 92% of them seen only once. The chain combines TRBV7-9 with TRBJ2-1; perhaps TRBD2 as D (6 bases). The sample consisted of blood. The receptor comes from a woman aged 60 to 75 in good health. The CDR3, as DNA: TGTGCCAGCAGCCATCCAGGGACTTTCGGTGAGCAGTTCTTC. Residues: CASSHPGTFGEQFF.